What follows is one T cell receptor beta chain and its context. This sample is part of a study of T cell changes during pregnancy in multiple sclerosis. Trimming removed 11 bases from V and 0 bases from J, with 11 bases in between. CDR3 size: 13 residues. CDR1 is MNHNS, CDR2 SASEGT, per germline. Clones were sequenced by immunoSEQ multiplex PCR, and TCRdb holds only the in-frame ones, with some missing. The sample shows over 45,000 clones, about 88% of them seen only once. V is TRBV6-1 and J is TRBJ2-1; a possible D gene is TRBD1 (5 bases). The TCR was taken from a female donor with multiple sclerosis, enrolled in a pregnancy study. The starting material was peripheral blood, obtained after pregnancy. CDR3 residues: CAGAGNSYNEQFF. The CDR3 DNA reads TGTGCCGGGGCAGGGAACTCCTACAATGAGCAGTTCTTC.